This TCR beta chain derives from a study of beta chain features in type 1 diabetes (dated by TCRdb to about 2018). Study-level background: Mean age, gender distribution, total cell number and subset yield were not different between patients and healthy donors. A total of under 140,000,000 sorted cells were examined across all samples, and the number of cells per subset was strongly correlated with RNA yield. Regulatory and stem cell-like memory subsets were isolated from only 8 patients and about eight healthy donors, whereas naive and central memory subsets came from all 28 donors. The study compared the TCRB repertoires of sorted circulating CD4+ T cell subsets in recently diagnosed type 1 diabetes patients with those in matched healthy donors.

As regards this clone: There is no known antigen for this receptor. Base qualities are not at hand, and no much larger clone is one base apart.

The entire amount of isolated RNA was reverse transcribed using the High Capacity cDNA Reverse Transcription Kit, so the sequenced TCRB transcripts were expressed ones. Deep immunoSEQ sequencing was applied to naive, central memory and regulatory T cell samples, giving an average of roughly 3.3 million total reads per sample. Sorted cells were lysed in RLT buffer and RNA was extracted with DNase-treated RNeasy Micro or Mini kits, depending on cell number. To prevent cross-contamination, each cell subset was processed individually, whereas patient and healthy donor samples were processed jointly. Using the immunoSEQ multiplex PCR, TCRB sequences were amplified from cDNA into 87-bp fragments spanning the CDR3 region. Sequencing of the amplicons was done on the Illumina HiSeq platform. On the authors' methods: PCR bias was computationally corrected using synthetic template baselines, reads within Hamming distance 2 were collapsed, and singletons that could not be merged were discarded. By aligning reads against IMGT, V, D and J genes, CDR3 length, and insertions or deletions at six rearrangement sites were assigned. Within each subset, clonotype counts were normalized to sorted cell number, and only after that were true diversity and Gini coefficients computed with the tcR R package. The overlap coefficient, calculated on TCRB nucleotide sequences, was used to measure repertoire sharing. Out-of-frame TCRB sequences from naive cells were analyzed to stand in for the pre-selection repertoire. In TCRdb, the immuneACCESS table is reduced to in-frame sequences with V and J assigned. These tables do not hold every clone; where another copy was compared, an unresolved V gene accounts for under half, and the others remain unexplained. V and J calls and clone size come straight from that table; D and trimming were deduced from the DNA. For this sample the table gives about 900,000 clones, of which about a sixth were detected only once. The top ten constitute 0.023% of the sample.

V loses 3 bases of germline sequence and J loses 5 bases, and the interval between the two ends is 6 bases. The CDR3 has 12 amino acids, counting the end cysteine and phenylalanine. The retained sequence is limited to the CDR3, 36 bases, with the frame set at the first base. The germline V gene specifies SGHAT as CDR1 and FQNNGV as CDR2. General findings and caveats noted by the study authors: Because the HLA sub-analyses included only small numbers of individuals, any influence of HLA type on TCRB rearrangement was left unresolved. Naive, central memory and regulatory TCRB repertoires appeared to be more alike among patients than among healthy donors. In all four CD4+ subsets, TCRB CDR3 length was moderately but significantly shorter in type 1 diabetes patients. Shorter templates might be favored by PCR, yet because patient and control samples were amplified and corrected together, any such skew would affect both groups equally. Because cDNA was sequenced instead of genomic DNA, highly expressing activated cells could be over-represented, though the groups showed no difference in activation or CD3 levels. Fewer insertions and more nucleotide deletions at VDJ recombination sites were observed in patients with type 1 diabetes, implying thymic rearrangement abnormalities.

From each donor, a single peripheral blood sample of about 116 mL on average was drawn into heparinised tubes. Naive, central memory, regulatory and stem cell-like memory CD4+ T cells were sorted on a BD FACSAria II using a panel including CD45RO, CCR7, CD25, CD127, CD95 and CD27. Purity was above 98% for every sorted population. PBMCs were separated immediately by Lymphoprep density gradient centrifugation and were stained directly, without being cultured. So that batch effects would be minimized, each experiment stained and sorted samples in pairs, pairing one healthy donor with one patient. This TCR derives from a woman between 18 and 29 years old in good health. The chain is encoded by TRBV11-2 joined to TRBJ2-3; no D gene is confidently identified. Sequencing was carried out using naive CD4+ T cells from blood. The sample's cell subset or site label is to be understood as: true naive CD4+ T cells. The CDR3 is CASSFAKDTQYF. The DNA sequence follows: TGTGCCAGCAGCTTCGCGAAAGATACGCAGTATTTT.